These 30 T cell receptor beta chains were all obtained from the same sample, sequenced in a study of OX40 agonist ivuxolimab in advanced cancers. Data came from immunoSEQ multiplex PCR; TCRdb stores just in-frame clones and leaves some out. The sample has about 62,000 clones, 75% to 90% seen once. Sample: CD4+ or CD8+ T cells sorted from blood, taken in a trial of the OX40 agonist ivuxolimab. The receptors were gathered from an adult with an advanced solid tumor such as melanoma, head and neck, liver or kidney cancer.

This chain uses TRBV10-3 with TRBJ2-1, with 12 positions matching TRBD2. CDR3 length: 18 residues. V shed 10 bases and J 1 base; nucleotides not matched to a gene: 14. Germline CDR1 ENHRY, CDR2 SYGVKD. This CDR3 reads CATSGASGRAGSYNEQFF. For the CDR3, the DNA is TGTGCCACCTCAGGGGCTAGCGGGAGGGCCGGTTCCTACAATGAGCAGTTCTTC.

The DNA of the CDR3 is TGTGCCAGCACCGTTAGGGGGATTCTAGCCAAAAACATTCAGTACTTC. Translating gives CASTVRGILAKNIQYF. The rearrangement uses TRBV28 and TRBJ2-4; TRBD1 might be the D (6 bases). The CDR3 is made up of 16 amino acids. V lost 7 bases to trimming and J lost 0 bases, with 16 bases between them. CDR1 and CDR2 from the germline V gene are MDHEN and SYDVKM.

The chain couples TRBV5-6 to TRBJ1-1, with 9 bases that match TRBD1. Germline values: CDR1 SGHDT, CDR2 YYEEEE. The CDR3 is 16 amino acids. The V gene end was trimmed by 4 bases and the J gene end by 3 bases; junction bases not matched to a gene: 10. Written as DNA, the CDR3 is TGTGCCAGCAGCCGACCCGTGACAGGGGGTGACACTGAAGCTTTCTTT. Translation: CASSRPVTGGDTEAFF.

This clone has just one count. The chain uses TRBV18 and TRBJ2-1; 9 nucleotides align to TRBD2. The V gene's germline CDR1 is KGHSH and CDR2 LQKENI. The CDR3 runs 15 residues. V gave up 3 bases and J gave up 5 bases; unmatched junction bases: 5. The CDR3 sequence: CASSPPGLAHNEQFF. CDR3 bases: TGTGCCAGCTCACCCCCGGGACTAGCCCACAATGAGCAGTTCTTC.

This clone is categorized as medium-sized. The chain couples TRBV11-2 to TRBJ2-3; 8 bases are a match to TRBD2. V lost 1 base and J lost 0; bases outside the gene matches: 3. The CDR3 is made up of 16 amino acids. Germline V gene sequence: CDR1 SGHAT, CDR2 FQNNGV. The CDR3 loop is CASSLVPSGSTDTQYF. The CDR3 DNA is TGTGCCAGCAGCTTAGTCCCTAGCGGGAGCACAGATACGCAGTATTTT.

The CDR3 loop reads CASSGGQGIYNSPLHF. The CDR3 DNA reads TGTGCCAGCAGTGGAGGACAGGGGATCTATAATTCACCCCTCCACTTT. The chain employs TRBV2 and TRBJ1-6; 9 bases line up with TRBD1. V gave up 4 bases and J gave up 3 bases; unmatched junction bases: 4. CDR3 length equals 16 residues. Germline V gene sequence: CDR1 SNHLY, CDR2 FYNNEI.

This chain uses TRBV9 with TRBJ2-1, with 10 bases matching TRBD2. CDR1 SGDLS and CDR2 YYNGEE come from the germline V gene. This CDR3 region has 15 residues. Germline trimming cut 4 bases from V and 3 bases from J; bases unmatched to any gene: 4. The CDR3 here is CASSWTSGNYNEQFF. The CDR3 DNA reads TGTGCCAGCAGCTGGACTAGCGGAAACTACAATGAGCAGTTCTTC.

The chain couples TRBV30 to TRBJ1-2; D ambiguous. The CDR3 length is 11 residues. Germline V CDR1 and CDR2: GTSNPN, SVGIG (reference sequence). V was pared by 1 base and J by 8 bases, with 8 bases between. The CDR3 sequence: CAWSATWGYTF. CDR3 coding DNA: TGTGCCTGGAGTGCTACGTGGGGCTACACCTTC. Complete variable domain (other parts from reference TRBV30 and TRBJ1-2): SQTIHQWPATLVQPVGSPLSLECTVEGTSNPNLYWYRQAAGRGLQLLFYSVGIGQISSEVPQNLSASRPQDRQFILSSKKLLLSDSGFYLCAWSATWGYTFGSGTRLTVV.

This sequence joins TRBV7-8 and TRBJ2-5, with 7 positions matching TRBD1. The J call is doubtful: the DNA matches TRBJ2-7 better. Germline V lookup: CDR1 SGHVS, CDR2 FQNEAQ. The CDR3 covers 14 residues. The chain's CDR3 is CASSLIGGRYEQYF. The CDR3 DNA follows: TGTGCCAGCAGCTTAATAGGGGGCAGGTACGAGCAGTACTTC.

This clone has a single count. CDR3: CASSQRGGSTDTQYF. Written as DNA, the CDR3 is TGTGCCAGCAGCCAGCGGGGGGGCAGCACAGATACGCAGTATTTT. The chain combines TRBV5-6 with TRBJ2-3; 10 nucleotides agree with TRBD2. J gave up 0 bases and V 4 bases, and 2 bases lay outside the gene matches. Germline CDR1 SGHDT, CDR2 YYEEEE. The CDR3 loop spans 15 amino acids.

The chain joins TRBV10-1 to TRBJ1-1; D is unclear. Germline V gene lookup returns CDR1 WNHNN and CDR2 SYGVQD (reference sequence). Trimming removed 2 bases at V and 5 bases at J, with 6 bases between. The CDR3 runs to 12 residues. Here the CDR3 DNA reads TGCGCCAGCAGTGAGAGAGGGACTGAAGCTTTCTTT. Translating it yields CASSERGTEAFF.

This clone occurred once. This chain joins TRBV2 and TRBJ2-5, with 8 bases fitting TRBD2. Trimming at V came to 2 bases and at J to 5 bases, leaving 7 bases not matched to a gene. Germline CDR1 is SNHLY and CDR2 is FYNNEI. The CDR3 is made up of 15 amino acids. CDR3 coding DNA: TGTGCCAGCAGTGAATCAGGGACTAGGAGCGAGACCCAGTACTTC. Protein sequence: CASSESGTRSETQYF.

V usage is TRBV19 and J usage is TRBJ2-5, with 7 bases fitting TRBD1. Germline V gene sequence: CDR1 LNHDA, CDR2 SQIVND (reference sequence). After removal of 5 bases from V and 1 base from J, the junction contained 10 bases not matched to a gene. The CDR3 extends over 16 amino acids. The CDR3 here is CASSVGQPSLQETQYF. The CDR3 DNA follows: TGTGCCAGTAGTGTGGGACAGCCGTCCCTCCAAGAGACCCAGTACTTC.

The chain links TRBV21-1 to TRBJ1-2. TRBV21-1 is annotated as a pseudogene. CDR3 length equals 15 residues. The CDR3 DNA is TGTGCCAGCAGCAACGGGCAGCCCCCGTTCTATGGCTACACCTTC. Amino acids: CASSNGQPPFYGYTF.

There are a few counts of this clone. This chain links TRBV10-1 with TRBJ2-5; 9 bases map to TRBD1. V lost 0 bases to trimming and J lost 7 bases; unmatched junction nucleotides: 6. Germline V gene lookup returns CDR1 WNHNN and CDR2 SYGVQD (reference sequence). This CDR3 comprises 15 residues. DNA of the CDR3: TGCGCCAGCAGTGAGTCTACAGGGGGCATTGGGACCCAGTACTTC. Translated, it gives CASSESTGGIGTQYF.

The genes are TRBV4-1 and TRBJ1-1; the match to TRBD1 covers 7 bases. With 4 bases clipped from V and 8 bases from J, the junction kept 7 bases outside the gene matches. Germline lookup yields CDR1 MGHRA and CDR2 YSYEKL. The CDR3 has 13 amino acids. The DNA for the CDR3 is TGCGCCAGCAGCCCCGAATTGGGACAGGAAGCTTTCTTT. Translating it yields CASSPELGQEAFF.

The chain recombines TRBV6-1 with TRBJ1-6, with 7 bases lining up with TRBD1. V was pared by 3 bases and J by 7 bases, with 6 bases of the junction left unmatched. Germline V gene data show CDR1 as MNHNS and CDR2 as SASEGT. This CDR3 region has 15 residues. The CDR3 nucleotides read TGTGCCAGCAGTGACCCGACAGGGAGGAATTCACCCCTCCACTTT. Residues: CASSDPTGRNSPLHF.

DNA for the CDR3: TGTGCCAGCAGCTTAGATGCCTCTGGGGCCAACGTCCTGACTTTC. This sequence encodes CASSLDASGANVLTF. V usage is TRBV11-2 and J usage is TRBJ2-6; D is uncertain. This CDR3 has 15 residues. Germline CDR1 SGHAT, CDR2 FQNNGV. Trimming cost V 0 bases and J 0 bases, with 3 bases left between them.

This chain links TRBV7-8 with TRBJ2-7; the match to TRBD2 covers 8 bases. V was clipped by 6 bases and J by 2 bases; unmatched bases: 18. From germline, CDR1 is SGHVS and CDR2 FQNEAQ. The CDR3 is made up of 18 amino acids. In DNA form, the CDR3 reads TGTGCCAGCAGTCCGGGCGGTAGCGGGGATCCGGGGACCTACGAGCAGTACTTC. It codes for CASSPGGSGDPGTYEQYF.

The chain uses TRBV15 and TRBJ1-4; D not certain. CDR1 LNHNV and CDR2 YYDKDF come from the germline V gene (reference sequence). The CDR3 extends over 13 amino acids. Trimming pared 8 bases from V and 8 bases from J, leaving 15 bases between. CDR3 DNA sequence: TGTGCCACCCCACAGACGGACGGAGAAAAACTGTTTTTT. Translation: CATPQTDGEKLFF.

The chain links TRBV18 to TRBJ2-7; D unresolved. This CDR3 is 13 amino acids long. In germline, CDR1 is KGHSH, CDR2 LQKENI. V lost 0 bases, J lost 3 bases, and 6 bases lay in between. The CDR3, as DNA: TGTGCCAGCTCACCACCCAGCAGCTACGAGCAGTACTTC. Its translation: CASSPPSSYEQYF.

This chain connects TRBV9 to TRBJ2-7, with 9 positions matching TRBD2. Germline CDR1 reads SGDLS; CDR2 reads YYNGEE. The trim removed 4 bases at V and 2 bases at J, leaving 10 bases unmatched. The CDR3 runs to 16 residues. The CDR3 region has the DNA TGTGCCAGCAGCCCCGGCGTAGCGGGAGTTACCTACGAGCAGTACTTC. Translation gives CASSPGVAGVTYEQYF.

The table lists this clone with a count of one. The V and J genes are TRBV5-4 and TRBJ2-3; D unclear. The length of the CDR3 is 14 residues. Germline CDR1 SGHNT, CDR2 YYREEE (reference sequence). The V end lost 0 bases, the J end lost 2 bases, and 7 bases lay between the germline ends. CDR3 nucleotide sequence: TGTGCCAGCAGCTTGGATCTACCCACAGATACGCAGTATTTT. Translated: CASSLDLPTDTQYF. The full variable domain, in which reference TRBV5-4 and TRBJ2-3 provide the parts outside the CDR3, is ETGVTQSPTHLIKTRGQQVTLRCSSQSGHNTVSWYQQALGQGPQFIFQYYREEENGRGNFPPRFSGLQFPNYSSELNVNALELDDSALYLCASSLDLPTDTQYFGPGTRLTVL.

The chain carries TRBV4-1 and TRBJ2-2, with a possible D match to TRBD2 (7 bases). Per the germline V gene, CDR1 is MGHRA and CDR2 is YSYEKL. The germline V and J ends were trimmed by 4 bases and 5 bases, with 17 bases remaining between them. The CDR3 runs 16 residues. The CDR3 DNA sequence: TGCGCCAGCAGCCCAGACGGGGGGCGTCGGACCGGGGAGCTGTTTTTT. Translation gives CASSPDGGRRTGELFF.

DNA for the CDR3: TGTGCCAGTAGTTCACAGACTAACACTGAAGCTTTCTTT. It specifies CASSSQTNTEAFF. This rearrangement joins TRBV19 to TRBJ1-1; D call uncertain. Germline CDR1 LNHDA, CDR2 SQIVND (reference sequence). The V and J ends lost 5 bases and 2 bases respectively, with 9 bases between them. The length of the CDR3 is 13 residues. Full variable domain (missing parts from reference TRBV19 and TRBJ1-1): DGGITQSPKYLFRKEGQNVTLSCEQNLNHDAMYWYRQDPGQGLRLIYYSQIVNDFQKGDIAEGYSVSREKKESFPLTVTSAQKNPTAFYLCASSSQTNTEAFFGQGTRLTVV.

The rearrangement links TRBV2 to TRBJ1-4, with 8 bases identical to TRBD1. The CDR3 totals 15 residues. Germline CDR1 is SNHLY and CDR2 is FYNNEI. J gave up 5 bases and V 6 bases, and 8 bases lay outside the gene matches. For the CDR3, the DNA is TGTGCCAGCAGACCCAGGACAGGGAGGAATGAAAAACTGTTTTTT. This gives the protein CASRPRTGRNEKLFF.

V and J are TRBV6-6 and TRBJ1-3; a possible D gene is TRBD1 (6 bases). V gave up 0 bases and J gave up 1 base, with 7 bases separating them. The germline V gene has CDR1 MNHNY and CDR2 SVGAGI (reference sequence). This CDR3 is built from 15 residues. CDR3 loop: CASSYSGQSGNTIYF. As DNA, the CDR3 is TGTGCCAGCAGTTACTCGGGACAATCTGGAAACACCATATATTTT.

This clone is medium-sized. The rearrangement joins TRBV18 to TRBJ1-1; D unresolved. With 6 bases removed from V and 7 bases from J, the gap between germline ends came to 12 bases. CDR3 length: 12 residues. The germline CDR1 and CDR2 sequences are KGHSH and LQKENI. This chain's CDR3 is CASSPGMDEAFF. CDR3 DNA: TGTGCCAGCTCCCCCGGGATGGATGAAGCTTTCTTT.

J is TRBJ1-5 and V is TRBV6-6; 7 bases fit TRBD1. The CDR3 totals 14 residues. V lost 7 bases, J lost 6 bases, and 9 bases stayed unmatched. In germline, CDR1 is MNHNY, CDR2 SVGAGI (reference sequence). CDR3 loop: CASTKGADPQPQHF. The CDR3 DNA reads as TGTGCCAGCACCAAGGGGGCGGATCCTCAGCCCCAGCATTTT.

J is TRBJ1-5 and V is TRBV7-8, with 10 bases aligning to TRBD1. V was clipped by 5 bases and J by 5 bases; unmatched bases: 3. The CDR3 runs 14 residues. Germline CDR1 SGHVS, CDR2 FQNEAQ. Here the CDR3 DNA reads TGTGCCAGCAGCGCAGGGACAGGGGATCAGCCCCAGCATTTT. Amino acid sequence: CASSAGTGDQPQHF.